The rows below give T cell receptor beta chains drawn from one sample of a study of blood T cell repertoires in COVID-19. The repertoire was sequenced with immunoSEQ multiplex PCR; TCRdb's copy has only in-frame clones and lacks some. This table holds about 18,000 clones, around 90% found once. Sequenced: peripheral blood. Receptors were obtained from a man aged 45-65 years with active COVID-19. Both conserved end residues are part of each CDR3. The D gene is left open where the match is weak. Clone size is given for some rows only: seen once, a few or many times, or a class if the clone is expanded.

>TRBV6-1|TRBJ1-4|.|.
CASSSPRGRDEKLFF
TGTGCCAGCAGTTCCCCACGGGGGAGGGACGAAAAACTGTTTTTT
>TRBV11-2|TRBJ2-1|.|once
CASSLPIYNEQFF
TGTGCCAGCAGCTTACCTATATACAATGAGCAGTTCTTC
>TRBV15|TRBJ2-3|TRBD2|.
CATSVGLAGSTDTQYF
TGTGCCACCAGCGTCGGGCTAGCGGGATCCACAGATACGCAGTATTTT
>TRBV2|TRBJ1-4|.|.
CASSENRGTNEKLFF
TGTGCCAGCAGTGAAAATAGGGGAACTAATGAAAAACTGTTTTTT
>TRBV5-6|TRBJ2-2|.|.
CASSLWTTRELFF
TGTGCCAGCAGCTTATGGACAACCCGGGAGCTGTTTTTT
>TRBV7-2|TRBJ2-5|TRBD2|.
CASSATSGQETQYF
TGTGCCAGCAGCGCCACTAGCGGACAAGAGACCCAGTACTTC
>TRBV19|TRBJ1-4|TRBD1|.
CASRTDRGDEKLFF
TGTGCCAGTAGGACGGACAGGGGGGATGAAAAACTGTTTTTT
>TRBV4-3|TRBJ2-3|.|once
CASSRGGGSTDTQYF
TGCGCCAGCAGCCGGGGGGGCGGGAGCACAGATACGCAGTATTTT
>TRBV7-2|TRBJ2-3|TRBD1|.
CAIDRVGDTQYF
TGTGCCATCGACAGGGTGGGGGATACGCAGTATTTT
>TRBV4-1|TRBJ1-5|.|.
CASSPLGISQPQHF
TGCGCCAGCAGCCCTCTCGGGATCAGTCAGCCCCAGCATTTT
>TRBV19|TRBJ1-3|.|.
CASSIGRPGEPGNTIYF
TGTGCCAGTAGTATCGGTCGTCCGGGGGAGCCTGGAAACACCATATATTTT
>TRBV5-1|TRBJ2-1|.|.
CASSLALYNEQFF
TGCGCCAGCAGCTTGGCCCTGTACAATGAGCAGTTCTTC
>TRBV5-1|TRBJ1-1|TRBD1|once
CASSLGEGASNTEAFF
TGCGCCAGCAGCTTGGGCGAGGGGGCTTCGAACACTGAAGCTTTCTTT
>TRBV6-5|TRBJ2-1|TRBD2|.
CASRLAGVSYNEQFF
TGTGCCAGCAGACTAGCGGGAGTCTCCTACAATGAGCAGTTCTTC
>TRBV7-2|TRBJ2-4|TRBD2|.
CASSTVAGAAKNIQYF
TGTGCCAGCAGCACAGTAGCGGGAGCGGCCAAAAACATTCAGTACTTC
>TRBV12-3/TRBV12-4|TRBJ2-3|.|few
CASTGLRDTQYF
TGTGCCAGTACAGGGTTAAGAGATACGCAGTATTTT
>TRBV2|TRBJ2-1|.|.
CASSEALLTGDEQFF
TGTGCCAGCAGTGAAGCGCTTTTGACGGGGGATGAGCAGTTCTTC
>TRBV9|TRBJ2-1|.|few
CASSVGLAISYNEQFF
TGTGCCAGCAGCGTAGGGTTAGCGATCTCCTACAATGAGCAGTTCTTC
>TRBV7-9|TRBJ2-1|TRBD2|.
CASSPKGRDYNEQFF
TGTGCCAGCAGCCCTAAGGGGAGGGACTACAATGAGCAGTTCTTC
>TRBV30|TRBJ2-3|.|once
CAWEKKAPDTQYF
TGTGCCTGGGAAAAGAAAGCCCCAGATACGCAGTATTTT
>TRBV4-3|TRBJ2-7|TRBD1|medium-sized
CASSQETGGSYEQYF
TGCGCCAGCAGCCAAGAGACAGGGGGCTCCTACGAGCAGTACTTC
>TRBV27|TRBJ1-1|.|.
CASSTGSTNTEAFF
TGTGCCAGCAGTACCGGGTCCACAAACACTGAAGCTTTCTTT
>TRBV29-1|TRBJ1-4|TRBD1|.
CSVERDRGEKLFF
TGCAGCGTTGAAAGGGACAGAGGTGAAAAACTGTTTTTT
>TRBV19|TRBJ1-2|.|.
CASSSRRTANYGYTF
TGTGCCAGTAGTTCCCGACGGACAGCTAACTATGGCTACACCTTC
>TRBV4-3|TRBJ1-2|.|.
CASSQVSGEGCTF
TGCGCCAGCAGCCAAGTTTCAGGGGAAGGCTGCACCTTC
>TRBV28|TRBJ1-6|TRBD1|medium-sized
CASSFDRARGSPLHF
TGTGCCAGCAGTTTTGACAGGGCGAGGGGTTCACCCCTCCACTTT
>TRBV7-2|TRBJ2-5|.|large
CASSFHQGETQYF
TGTGCCAGCAGCTTTCATCAGGGGGAGACCCAGTACTTC
>TRBV4-2|TRBJ2-7|TRBD2|.
CASSHFLAGVHEQYF
TGTGCCAGCAGCCACTTCCTAGCGGGAGTCCACGAGCAGTACTTC
>TRBV24-1|TRBJ2-2|TRBD2|.
CATSRSGRATGELFF
TGTGCCACCAGTCGCAGCGGGAGGGCTACCGGGGAGCTGTTTTTT
>TRBV24-1|TRBJ2-7|TRBD1|.
CATGTGSREQYF
TGTGCCACCGGGACAGGGTCGCGGGAGCAGTACTTC
>TRBV2|TRBJ2-4|TRBD2|.
CASSGTSGGLAKNIQYF
TGTGCCAGCAGTGGGACTAGCGGGGGACTAGCCAAAAACATTCAGTACTTC
>TRBV18|TRBJ1-1|.|.
CASSPVVGGGTEAFF
TGTGCCAGCTCACCAGTGGTGGGAGGAGGTACTGAAGCTTTCTTT
>TRBV24-1|TRBJ1-2|TRBD1|.
CATSDPRDRRYGYTF
TGTGCCACCAGTGACCCCCGGGACAGAAGATATGGCTACACCTTC
>TRBV7-3|TRBJ2-6|.|.
CASSMRALAFSGANVLTF
TGTGCCAGCAGCATGCGGGCCTTAGCTTTCTCTGGGGCCAACGTCCTGACTTTC
>TRBV28|TRBJ2-3|.|.
CASSLFSKADVRTDTQYF
TGTGCCAGCAGTTTGTTCTCCAAAGCGGACGTCCGCACAGATACGCAGTATTTT
>TRBV2|TRBJ2-2|.|few
CASWGRSNTGELFF
TGTGCCAGCTGGGGCAGATCGAACACCGGGGAGCTGTTTTTT
>TRBV7-8|TRBJ2-7|TRBD2|.
CASSLVIAGNYEQYF
TGTGCCAGCAGCTTAGTGATAGCGGGGAACTACGAGCAGTACTTC
>TRBV2|TRBJ2-2|TRBD1|.
CASTSGQGNTGELFF
TGTGCCAGCACCTCAGGACAGGGTAACACCGGGGAGCTGTTTTTT
>TRBV19|TRBJ1-1|TRBD1|few
CASIRTGPLRTEAFF
TGTGCCAGTATACGGACAGGGCCCTTGCGCACTGAAGCTTTCTTT
>TRBV29-1|TRBJ2-5|TRBD2|.
CSVVVREGRNPETQYF
TGCAGCGTTGTGGTGCGGGAGGGCCGCAATCCAGAGACCCAGTACTTC
>TRBV12-3/TRBV12-4|TRBJ2-2|.|.
CASSLRDTGELFF
TGTGCCAGCAGTTTACGGGACACCGGGGAGCTGTTTTTT
>TRBV11-2|TRBJ1-6|.|.
CASSLRDPIAENSPLHF
TGTGCCAGCAGCCTCCGGGACCCCATAGCGGAGAATTCACCCCTCCACTTT
>TRBV29-1|TRBJ2-3|TRBD2|.
CSVGLAVSTDTQYF
TGCAGCGTTGGCCTAGCGGTTAGCACAGATACGCAGTATTTT
>TRBV10-1|TRBJ1-1|.|.
CASSEFLGSEAFF
TGCGCCAGCAGTGAGTTTTTGGGGAGTGAAGCTTTCTTT
>TRBV2|TRBJ1-1|.|once
CASNSLGRDTEAFF
TGTGCCAGCAATAGTTTGGGCAGGGACACTGAAGCTTTCTTT
>TRBV19|TRBJ1-1|.|.
CASSARVGGGRNTEAFF
TGTGCCAGTTCTGCCAGAGTGGGCGGGGGCCGGAACACTGAAGCTTTCTTT
>TRBV19|TRBJ2-5|.|.
CASSPPASKGQETQYF
TGTGCCAGTAGTCCTCCCGCTTCAAAGGGGCAAGAGACCCAGTACTTC
>TRBV27|TRBJ2-7|.|.
CASASSREQYF
TGTGCCAGCGCGTCGTCACGGGAGCAGTACTTC
>TRBV19|TRBJ2-4|TRBD1|.
CASSIVPQGAIQYF
TGTGCCAGTAGTATAGTCCCCCAGGGGGCCATTCAGTACTTC
>TRBV18|TRBJ1-1|TRBD1|.
CASSPEGQGITEAFF
TGTGCCAGCTCACCGGAGGGACAGGGGATCACTGAAGCTTTCTTT
>TRBV28|TRBJ2-3|TRBD2|.
CASITGGGGILAQYF
TGTGCCAGCATTACGGGTGGGGGGGGAATTTTGGCGCAGTATTTT
>TRBV20-1|TRBJ1-1|.|.
CSASPAGLRTEAFF
TGCAGTGCTAGTCCGGCGGGCCTCAGGACTGAAGCTTTCTTT
>TRBV23-1|TRBJ2-1|TRBD1|.
CASWKDRDYNEQFF
TGCGCCAGCTGGAAGGACAGGGACTACAATGAGCAGTTCTTC
>TRBV6-5|TRBJ1-1|.|.
CASRNGGRKAEAFF
TGTGCCAGCAGAAACGGGGGGAGAAAGGCTGAAGCTTTCTTT
>TRBV2|TRBJ1-4|.|.
CASRNRVGDEKLFF
TGTGCCAGCAGAAACAGGGTCGGGGATGAAAAACTGTTTTTT
>TRBV30|TRBJ1-4|TRBD1|once
CAWSPGQGREKLFF
TGTGCCTGGAGCCCGGGACAGGGGCGGGAAAAACTGTTTTTT
>TRBV7-2|TRBJ1-1|.|.
CASSPAPLSGTEAFF
TGTGCCAGCAGCCCAGCGCCGCTCTCTGGGACTGAAGCTTTCTTT